This is a list of T cell receptor beta chains from one sample in a study of T cells expressing NK-cell markers. No DNA is given; TCRdb re-called the 5' RACE reads and lists each CDR3 protein once. The ten top clones account for approximately 17%, within a sample of roughly 180,000 distinct CDR3 sequences. Input material: blood T cells: a sorted CD56 or NKG2C T cell subset, CD4+ or CD8+ T cells, or bulk PBMC T cells (not recorded which). All receptors come from a woman between 18 and 70 years old in good health. The CDR3 runs from the conserved cysteine through the conserved F or W.

cdr3_length	v_call	j_call	cdr3_aa
14	TRBV5-1	TRBJ1-1	CASSFRTATAEAFF
14	TRBV12-3/TRBV12-4	TRBJ1-2	CASSLGSTGQGYTF
15	TRBV5-1	TRBJ2-3	CASSSMTGSTDTQYF
15	TRBV5-1	TRBJ2-2	CASSPQSTNTGELFF
19	TRBV5-1	TRBJ2-1	CASSFGHGASGNSYNEQFF
15	TRBV6-5	TRBJ2-2	CASSFDRGGTGELFF
15	TRBV5-1	TRBJ2-2	CASSSVISPTGELFF
16	TRBV6-5	TRBJ2-7	CASSSPERQGTYEQYF
14	TRBV5-1	TRBJ2-7	CASRSGTTTYEQYF
16	TRBV6-5	TRBJ2-1	CASSYSRTSGGNEQFF
11	TRBV30	TRBJ1-4	CAWSVNNQLFF
16	TRBV5-6	TRBJ2-1	CASSFGLAGEGGEQFF
16	TRBV5-1	TRBJ2-5	CASSPGLVSGQETQYF
14	TRBV20-1	TRBJ1-1	CSARDGSMNTEAFF
15	TRBV7-9	TRBJ1-4	CASSPPDSPNEKLFF
17	TRBV27	TRBJ2-3	CASSLQGVREGRDTQYF
17	TRBV5-5	TRBJ2-2	CASSLKVRTANTGELFF
17	TRBV27	TRBJ2-2	CASSLPTSGRYTGELFF
14	TRBV7-9	TRBJ2-7	CASSGDRALYEQYF
17	TRBV20-1	TRBJ2-7	CSASEAGRGPATYEQYF
16	TRBV6-1	TRBJ2-2	CASSEGFGANTGELFF
15	TRBV7-2	TRBJ2-1	CASSPLAGALNEQFF
15	TRBV5-1	TRBJ2-5	CASSSDGTGQETQYF
13	TRBV5-1	TRBJ2-3	CASSLGTIDTQYF
15	TRBV5-1	TRBJ1-5	CASSSGENPNQPQHF
13	TRBV7-9	TRBJ1-2	CASSSGTTVGYTF
12	TRBV6-2/TRBV6-3	TRBJ2-1	CASSYAATEQFF
16	TRBV5-1	TRBJ2-5	CASSLVPALSQETQYF
11	TRBV28	TRBJ1-1	CASFLGTEAFF
14	TRBV18	TRBJ2-7	CASSPGTGLYEQYF
15	TRBV28	TRBJ1-1	CASRTTGTGGTEAFF
14	TRBV6-5	TRBJ2-3	CASSYEDRGGTQYF
14	TRBV18	TRBJ1-4	CASSRQGPDEKLFF
15	TRBV4-1	TRBJ2-3	CASSQDRVGGDTQYF
13	TRBV20-1	TRBJ2-3	CSASPRDTDTQYF
15	TRBV20-1	TRBJ1-3	CSARDPKGSGNTIYF
18	TRBV18	TRBJ2-2	CASSPRVQGTSNTGELFF
16	TRBV7-9	TRBJ2-5	CASSLAGLLTWETQYF
14	TRBV2	TRBJ1-6	CASSDWETNSPLHF
17	TRBV20-1	TRBJ1-4	CSARDPWDRFGDEKLFF
14	TRBV9	TRBJ2-6	CASSEYSGANVLTF
12	TRBV12-3/TRBV12-4	TRBJ1-2	CASSFLTSGYTF
14	TRBV20-1	TRBJ2-1	CSAEPSASYNEQFF
16	TRBV5-1	TRBJ2-7	CASSLELAGGKDEQYF
19	TRBV5-1	TRBJ2-3	CASSSSGLAGGPLGETQYF
14	TRBV2	TRBJ1-6	CASITGTGNSPLHF
12	TRBV20-1	TRBJ2-7	CSAGQGSYEQYF